One and the same sample provided the 9 T cell receptor beta chains below, sequenced in a study of beta chain features in type 1 diabetes. Findings and limits, study-wide: In every one of the four CD4+ subsets, TCRB CDR3s were moderately but significantly shorter in Type 1 diabetes patients.

Their antigens are not known. Expressed TCRB transcripts were sequenced, since all the RNA that had been isolated was reverse transcribed. Sequenced by immunoSEQ multiplex PCR; TCRdb stores in-frame clones only, minus some. The sample holds more than 300,000 clones; 9.3% are singletons and the top ten take approximately 1%. Material for sequencing was central memory CD4+ T cells from blood. The receptors were gathered from a man between 25 and 39 years old with type 1 diabetes.

This clone was found a few times. The V and J genes are TRBV5-6 and TRBJ1-1; D gene unclear. Trimming stripped 3 bases from V and 2 bases from J, with 11 bases between. Germline-derived CDR1 and CDR2 are SGHDT and YYEEEE. The CDR3 is 14 amino acids. The CDR3 coding sequence is TGTGCCAGCAGCTCCCCAGGACTAAACACTGAAGCTTTCTTT. Protein product: CASSSPGLNTEAFF.

The chain has TRBV21-1 and TRBJ2-7; TRBD1 is taken as the D call from the table, unchecked against the DNA. TRBV21-1 constitutes a pseudogene. The CDR3 covers 15 residues. This chain's CDR3 is CASSTLDRGHYEQYF. CDR3 DNA sequence: TGTGCCAGCAGCACTTTAGACAGGGGCCACTACGAGCAGTACTTC.

This clone was counted a few times. The chain carries TRBV4-1 and TRBJ1-4; D is undetermined. Deletions cut 2 bases from V and 7 bases from J, with 14 bases between. Germline loops: CDR1 MGHRA, CDR2 YSYEKL. There are 15 residues in the CDR3. CDR3 coding DNA: TGCGCCAGCAGCCAACAGGACGCTGAGGGTGAAAAACTGTTTTTT. This codes for CASSQQDAEGEKLFF.

This clone was seen a handful of times. The V gene is TRBV19, the J gene TRBJ1-2, with D uncertain. This CDR3 spans 15 amino acids. Looked up from germline, CDR1 is LNHDA and CDR2 is SQIVND (reference sequence). Trimming pared 3 bases from V and 1 base from J, leaving 12 bases between. CDR3 nucleotide sequence: TGTGCCAGTAGTATTAACGCAGCCGTTAACTATGGCTACACCTTC. Amino acids: CASSINAAVNYGYTF.

The chain recombines TRBV2 with TRBJ2-6; a possible D gene is TRBD1 (6 bases). Per the germline V gene, CDR1 is SNHLY and CDR2 is FYNNEI. V shed 7 bases and J shed 2 bases, with 12 bases lying between them. The CDR3 sequence is 15 residues long. The CDR3 coding sequence is TGTGCCAGCACCTCAGGGGCAGCTGGGGCCAACGTCCTGACTTTC. Translating it yields CASTSGAAGANVLTF.

J is TRBJ2-5 and V is TRBV5-1, with no clear D. Between the trimmed V and J ends, which lost 2 bases and 1 base, there was a span of 9 bases. The CDR3 covers 14 residues. CDR1 and CDR2 from the germline V gene are SGHRS and YFSETQ. In DNA form, the CDR3 reads TGCGCCAGCAGCTTCTCGACATTCCAAGAGACCCAGTACTTC. This codes for CASSFSTFQETQYF. Based on the CDR3 plus reference TRBV5-1 and TRBJ2-5, the full variable domain is KAGVTQTPRYLIKTRGQQVTLSCSPISGHRSVSWYQQTPGQGLQFLFEYFSETQRNKGNFPGRFSGRQFSNSRSEMNVSTLELGDSALYLCASSFSTFQETQYFGPGTRLLVL.

V and J are TRBV5-6 and TRBJ2-5, with a tentative D call TRBD2 (6 bases). The germline gives CDR1 SGHDT, CDR2 YYEEEE. V was clipped by 2 bases and J by 5 bases, with 13 bases between them. CDR3 length equals 14 residues. Here the CDR3 reads CASSLWGEQETQYF. The DNA of the CDR3 is TGTGCCAGCAGCTTATGGGGGGAGCAGGAGACCCAGTACTTC.

J is TRBJ1-4 and V is TRBV11-2; D may be TRBD1 (6 bases). Germline CDR1 SGHAT, CDR2 FQNNGV. This CDR3 has 16 residues. Deletions cut 4 bases from V and 2 bases from J, with 14 bases between. The chain's CDR3 is CASSSPGGPTNEKLFF. CDR3 nucleotides: TGTGCCAGCAGCTCACCTGGGGGGCCGACTAATGAAAAACTGTTTTTT.

The chain has TRBV6-5 and TRBJ1-3; 10 nucleotides align to TRBD1. V gave up 5 bases and J gave up 9 bases; unmatched junction bases: 7. CDR1 is MNHEY, CDR2 SVGAGI, per germline. The CDR3 has 14 amino acids. The CDR3 nucleotides are TGTGCCAGCAGTCCACGTGGGACAGGGGTCACCATATATTTT. Its protein product is CASSPRGTGVTIYF.